This is a list of T cell receptor beta chains from one sample in a study of metastatic and nonmetastatic thyroid tumors. Using MiXCR, TCRdb reanalyzed the PCR reads. The sample holds under 20,000 clones; about 26% are singletons and the top ten take 20% to 25%. What was sequenced was tumor tissue. These receptors were collected from a female donor with papillary thyroid cancer or a benign thyroid nodule (not recorded which). Some clones in this sample may be carry-over from other donors' samples. The CDR3 runs from the conserved cysteine through the conserved F or W. D genes are given only for firm matches. Only some rows state a clone size, as once, few, many or a class for expanded clones.

J | V | D | size | DNA | CDR3
TRBJ1-2 | TRBV4-1 | NA | medium-sized | TGCGCCAGCAGCCAAGACCACCCTTCGGCCGCCCAGGACACCTTC | CASSQDHPSAAQDTF
TRBJ2-5 | TRBV3-1 | TRBD2 | NA | TGTGCCAGCATCTCGACTAGCGGGAAAGAGACCCGGTACTTC | CASISTSGKETRYF
TRBJ1-1 | TRBV7-9 | NA | NA | TGTGCCAGCAGCCTGTCCCTGGGGGAAGCTTTCTTT | CASSLSLGEAFF
TRBJ2-3 | TRBV6-1 | NA | medium-sized | TGTGCCAGCAGTCCGGGCCGTCCAGATACGCAGTATTTT | CASSPGRPDTQYF
TRBJ2-3 | TRBV4-1 | NA | medium-sized | TGCGCCAGCAGTGAATTGGAGGGGGGGAGCACAGATACGCAGTATTTT | CASSELEGGSTDTQYF
TRBJ2-1 | TRBV6-7 | TRBD1 | NA | TGTGCCAGCAGTTACGGGACAGGGGGCTACAATGAGCAGTTCTTC | CASSYGTGGYNEQFF
TRBJ2-2 | TRBV19 | TRBD2 | few | TGTGCCAGTAGTTGGGCTAGCGGGGACGGGGAGCTGTTTTTT | CASSWASGDGELFF
TRBJ2-5 | TRBV18 | NA | many | TGTGCCAGCTCACCAGGAGCAGAGACCCAGTACTTC | CASSPGAETQYF
TRBJ1-2 | TRBV5-1 | TRBD1 | once | TGCGCCAGCAGCCCGTATGGACAGGGGAACTATGGCTACACCTTC | CASSPYGQGNYGYTF
TRBJ2-1 | TRBV5-1 | TRBD2 | NA | TGCGCCAGCAGCTATTACAGACTAGCGGGAGGTGGCGGGGAGCAGTTCTTC | CASSYYRLAGGGGEQFF
TRBJ2-7 | TRBV6-1 | TRBD2 | few | TGTGCCAGCAGTGAGACGGGACTAGCGGGAGACGAGCAGTACTTC | CASSETGLAGDEQYF
TRBJ2-3 | TRBV27 | TRBD2 | many | TGTGCCAGCGCAGGACTGCGGGAGTGGGGCACAGATACGCAGTATTTT | CASAGLREWGTDTQYF
TRBJ2-1 | TRBV19 | TRBD2 | many | TGTGCCAGTAGTATAGGACTAGCGGGGGGTTACAATGAGCAGTTCTTC | CASSIGLAGGYNEQFF
TRBJ2-2 | TRBV7-2 | NA | NA | TGTGCCAGCAGCTTAAGGACAGTTAACACCTGGGAGCTGTTTTTT | CASSLRTVNTWELFF
TRBJ2-5 | TRBV11-3 | TRBD2 | many | TGTGCCAGCAGAATACAACCGGGACTAGCGTATAAAGAGACCCAGTACTTC | CASRIQPGLAYKETQYF
TRBJ2-1 | TRBV12-3/TRBV12-4 | NA | NA | TGTGCCAGCGGAACTATTGACTACAATGAGCAGTTCTTC | CASGTIDYNEQFF
TRBJ2-7 | TRBV5-4 | NA | many | TGTGCCAGCAGCGCCCGACTAGACTACGAGCAGTACTTC | CASSARLDYEQYF
TRBJ2-3 | TRBV29-1 | NA | many | TGCAGCGTTGGAGGAGGGGTGAGCACAGATACGCAGTATTTT | CSVGGGVSTDTQYF
TRBJ1-3 | TRBV19 | NA | NA | TGTGCCAGTAGTGTAGCAGGGGCTGGAAACACCATATATTTT | CASSVAGAGNTIYF
TRBJ2-6 | TRBV5-1 | NA | medium-sized | TGCGCCAGCAGCTTGGGAGGAGGTTCAAGGGGGGCCAACGTCCTGACTTTC | CASSLGGGSRGANVLTF
TRBJ1-5 | TRBV6-9 | NA | many | TGTGCCAGCAGTTATTTTTCGGCTCCCTCGAGCAATCAGCCCCAGCATTTT | CASSYFSAPSSNQPQHF
TRBJ2-7 | TRBV20-1 | NA | NA | TGCAGTTCTAGTAAATACACTAGCCCCTACGAGCAGTACTTC | CSSSKYTSPYEQYF
TRBJ2-6 | TRBV11-2 | TRBD1 | NA | TGTGCCAGCAGCAGAAGTTCAGGGGGCTCTGGGGCCAACGTCCTGACTTTC | CASSRSSGGSGANVLTF
TRBJ1-2 | TRBV28 | NA | few | TGTGCCAGCTTATCAGGGGTTAACTATGGCTACACCTTC | CASLSGVNYGYTF